A selection of T cell receptor beta chains follows, all from one sample in a study of T-cell reconstitution after alpha-beta-depleted transplantation in children. TCRdb reanalysed the PCR reads using MiXCR and keeps one entry per CDR3 protein. Here the sample spans about 610,000 distinct CDR3 sequences, approximately 10% being singletons. The material sequenced was PBMCs from the stem cell graft donor, taken from the stem cell graft. The receptors shown here come from a human donor who donated a stem cell graft to a child with acute myeloid leukemia. Each CDR3 is given with its conserved first and last residue. The D gene is left open where the match is weak. Size is stated for part of the rows, as once, few or many counts, or as a class when the clone is expanded.

d_call	v_call	clone_size	j_call	cdr3_nt	cdr3_aa
TRBD1	TRBV15	many	TRBJ1-4	TGTGCCACCAGCAGAGTCGGACAGGTCGGAACGATAAGAAAACTGTTTTTT	CATSRVGQVGTIRKLFF
TRBD1	TRBV5-1	many	TRBJ1-5	TGCGCCAGCAGCCGGGACAGGGGGGGTCAGCCCCAGCATTTT	CASSRDRGGQPQHF
.	TRBV15	many	TRBJ2-1	TGTGCCACCAGCAGAGATCCGGTAGCGGTCGGCGATGAGCAGTTCTTC	CATSRDPVAVGDEQFF
.	TRBV29-1	.	TRBJ2-3	TGCAGCGTTGAAGGGGAGCGCGGGAAAGGGCCAGATACGCAGTATTTT	CSVEGERGKGPDTQYF
.	TRBV20-1	many	TRBJ2-3	TGCAGTGCTCATAGCGAGCACACAGATACGCAGTATTTT	CSAHSEHTDTQYF
.	TRBV5-4	few	TRBJ2-3	TGTGCCAGCAGCCTCTCGACTAGGAAACATAGCACAGATACGCAGTATTTT	CASSLSTRKHSTDTQYF
TRBD1	TRBV5-1	many	TRBJ2-5	TGCGCCAGCAGCCCCCGACCGACAGGGCAAGAGACCCAGTACTTC	CASSPRPTGQETQYF
.	TRBV29-1	many	TRBJ1-2	TGCAGCGTTGATAAGGGTTCCTATGGCTACACCTTC	CSVDKGSYGYTF
TRBD2	TRBV2	.	TRBJ2-1	TGTGCCAGCAGCTCGACTAGCGGAGGAGTATATGAGCAGTTCTTC	CASSSTSGGVYEQFF
.	TRBV7-2	few	TRBJ1-2	TGTGCCAGCAGCCCCCTACCGGGGGTGGGATATGGCTACACCTTC	CASSPLPGVGYGYTF
TRBD1	TRBV20-1	many	TRBJ1-5	TGCAGTGCCCTACAGGGGTCCACCAATCAGCCCCAGCATTTT	CSALQGSTNQPQHF
TRBD1	TRBV24-1	many	TRBJ2-3	TGTGCCACCAGTGATTCCGGGACAGGAAGAGGCACAGATACGCAGTATTTT	CATSDSGTGRGTDTQYF
.	TRBV7-9	few	TRBJ2-7	TGTGCCAGCAGCGAGAAATGGGGAGGGACACTATCCTACGAGCAGTACTTC	CASSEKWGGTLSYEQYF
TRBD2	TRBV29-1	many	TRBJ2-5	TGCAGCGTTGGGGAGGGGACGGAGACCCAGTACTTC	CSVGEGTETQYF
.	TRBV12-3/TRBV12-4	few	TRBJ1-2	TGTGCCAGCAGTTTAGGGGGCCAGGGGAGCGGCTACACCTTC	CASSLGGQGSGYTF
.	TRBV12-3/TRBV12-4	many	TRBJ2-1	TGTGCCAGCGATACAAACCCGATGCATGAGCAGTTCTTC	CASDTNPMHEQFF
.	TRBV5-1	.	TRBJ1-3	TGCGCCAGCAGCCCAGAAGGGTCTGGAAACACCATATATTTT	CASSPEGSGNTIYF
TRBD2	TRBV7-3	.	TRBJ2-1	TGTGCCAGCAGCTTACAGCCGGGACTAGCGGACAATGAGCAGTTCTTC	CASSLQPGLADNEQFF
TRBD1	TRBV12-3/TRBV12-4	many	TRBJ1-2	TGTGCCAGCAGTTCCGCGGGGACAGGGCTTCTTAACTATGGCTACACCTTC	CASSSAGTGLLNYGYTF
TRBD2	TRBV20-1	.	TRBJ2-7	TGCAGTGCTAGAGATCGTATAGCGGGAGGGCGCAAGTCCTACGAGCAGTACTTC	CSARDRIAGGRKSYEQYF
TRBD2	TRBV20-1	few	TRBJ2-7	TGCAGTGCTAACGATAGGGCGGGAGGAGCGGGCGAGCAGTACTTC	CSANDRAGGAGEQYF
TRBD2	TRBV11-2	.	TRBJ2-6	TGTGCCAGCAGCTTAGGAATAGCGGGAGGGCTGGGCGGGGCCAACGTCCTGACTTTC	CASSLGIAGGLGGANVLTF
TRBD1	TRBV29-1	many	TRBJ2-7	TGCAGCGCCCTGACAGGGTGGTACGAGCAGTACTTC	CSALTGWYEQYF
TRBD2	TRBV20-1	few	TRBJ2-4	TGCAGTGCTAGTGCGGCTAGCGGACAAAACATTCAGTACTTC	CSASAASGQNIQYF
TRBD1	TRBV3-1	few	TRBJ1-1	TGTGCCAGCAGCCAAGTGGACAGGGGGAGGGCTTTCTTT	CASSQVDRGRAFF
TRBD2	TRBV20-1	.	TRBJ2-7	TGCAGTGCTAGAGAGGGCCTAGCGGGCTCCGGCGAGCAGTACTTC	CSAREGLAGSGEQYF
.	TRBV7-2	few	TRBJ2-1	TGTGCCAGCAGCGCAGCTTATGGTAGCTACAATGAGCAGTTCTTC	CASSAAYGSYNEQFF
TRBD1	TRBV12-3/TRBV12-4	many	TRBJ1-4	TGTGCCAGCAGTAGCCGGGACAGGGGTAACGGTGAAAAACTGTTTTTT	CASSSRDRGNGEKLFF
.	TRBV5-1	.	TRBJ2-2	TGCGCCAGCTATACCACGAGGGGCACCGGGGAGCTGTTTTTT	CASYTTRGTGELFF